This T cell receptor beta chain is from a study of T-cell reconstitution after alpha-beta-depleted transplantation in children. This clonotype was detected only a few times. The authors prepared the TCRbeta library with unique molecular identifiers. One entry per CDR3 protein results from TCRdb running MiXCR on the PCR reads. This table holds over 450,000 distinct CDR3 sequences, roughly a tenth found once. The V gene end was trimmed by 0 bases and the J gene end by 7 bases; junction bases not matched to a gene: 11. Germline CDR1 and CDR2: SGHRS and YFSETQ. The CDR3 is made up of 16 amino acids. This chain connects TRBV5-1 to TRBJ2-7; TRBD2 aligns across 9 bases. The receptor's source is a child aged 2 to 10 with inherited bone marrow failure, due to receive a stem cell transplant. Sequenced here: PBMCs, sampled before TCRalphabeta/CD19-depleted stem cell transplant. The CDR3 region has the DNA TGCGCCAGCAGCTTGGATCTAGCGGGACGTACGGGGGAGCAGTACTTC. This codes for CASSLDLAGRTGEQYF.